This record looks at one T cell receptor beta chain sequence and its context. The antigen is undetermined. CDR3 length: 14 residues. Germline V gene sequence: CDR1 SGHRS, CDR2 YFSETQ. V was pared by 7 bases and J by 5 bases, with 9 bases of the junction left unmatched. This sample was included in a study of cytomegalovirus exposure and HLA in healthy donors. Notes on the study in general: The listing of about 150 TCR beta chains classed them as cytomegalovirus-associated.

The PCR was carried out with 60 Vbeta primers and 13 Jbeta primers. In the source study's methods: Later, an analysis found 65 million to 85 million unique TCR beta chains, and 8.5 million to 14 million of these were shared. TCRdb's copy holds only in-frame clones and misses some; the assay was immunoSEQ multiplex PCR. That table supplies the V and J calls and clone size; D and trimming were determined from the DNA. The repertoire holds roughly 130,000 clones, with roughly 80% as singletons. The sample taken for sequencing was PBMCs. The TCR sequence derives from a girl aged 2-10 years in good health and CMV-seronegative. The rearrangement uses TRBV5-1 and TRBJ2-4; 7 bases are a match to TRBD1. The CDR3 is CASGAGTVENIQYF. In DNA form, the CDR3 reads TGCGCCAGCGGGGCCGGGACAGTGGAAAACATTCAGTACTTC.